The 14 T cell receptor beta chains below all came from one sample that was sequenced in a study of post-analysis software for immune sequencing data. Which antigens these TCRs recognize remains unknown. General study results and limits: Roughly 5 TRBV segments occurring more often in patients than controls included TRBV5-6, TRBV5-1 and TRBV20-1.

Every TCR beta cDNA library bore unique molecular identifiers. TCRdb fed the PCR reads into MiXCR, producing one record per CDR3 protein. The data contain more than 500,000 distinct CDR3 sequences, roughly 34% of them singletons. The specimen sequenced was blood. These receptor sequences come from a girl younger than 18 with multiple sclerosis.

This clonotype has a handful of counts. The chain couples TRBV5-1 to TRBJ1-4, with D tentatively TRBD1 (5 bases). This CDR3 has 15 amino acids. Trimming removed 4 bases at V and 8 bases at J, with 18 bases between. Germline V lookup: CDR1 SGHRS, CDR2 YFSETQ. The CDR3 DNA follows: TGCGCCAGCAGCGGCCTAGGCAGGGATGAGGAAAAACTGTTTTTT. Its translation: CASSGLGRDEEKLFF.

The J gene is TRBJ2-3, the V gene TRBV3-1; unclear D gene. The CDR3 runs to 12 residues. The V gene's germline CDR1 is LGHDT and CDR2 YNNKEL (reference sequence). Deletions cut 11 bases from V and 2 bases from J, with 11 bases between. The CDR3 DNA reads TGTGCCTCCGGAGATTACACAGATACGCAGTATTTT. Protein: CASGDYTDTQYF.

A few counts support this clonotype. The genes are TRBV12-3 or TRBV12-4 and TRBJ2-1; the D gene is possibly TRBD2 (5 bases). Between the trimmed V and J ends, which lost 4 bases and 4 bases, there was a span of 14 bases. The CDR3 consists of 15 residues. CDR3 bases: TGTGCCAGCAGTTCCCCCCTGGGAGTATACAATGAGCAGTTCTTC. Residues: CASSSPLGVYNEQFF.

The V and J genes are TRBV5-1 and TRBJ2-2, with TRBD2 identical over 10 bases. J was trimmed by 6 bases and V by 1 base; bases with no gene match: 15. CDR1 SGHRS and CDR2 YFSETQ come from the germline V gene. CDR3 length: 19 residues. The CDR3 here is CASSLLTSGLILPAGELFF. CDR3 bases: TGCGCCAGCAGCTTGTTGACTAGCGGGCTTATTCTCCCCGCCGGGGAGCTGTTTTTT.

The V and J genes are TRBV3-1 and TRBJ2-7; 7 bases fit TRBD1. Germline V gene data show CDR1 as LGHDT and CDR2 as YNNKEL (reference sequence). The trim removed 6 bases at V and 1 base at J, leaving 21 bases unmatched. The CDR3 has 19 amino acids. CDR3 coding DNA: TGTGCCAGCAGTCCCACTGTTAGTCTAAGCAGGGGGATTTCCTACGAGCAGTACTTC. This sequence encodes CASSPTVSLSRGISYEQYF.

The rearrangement uses TRBV12-3 or TRBV12-4 and TRBJ1-6; TRBD1 is a possible D gene (6 bases). The ends were cut back, 2 bases at V and 8 bases at J, with 13 bases in the middle. This CDR3 is 15 amino acids long. This chain's CDR3 is CASSLYLGGDSPLHF. In DNA, the CDR3 is TGTGCCAGCAGTTTATACTTGGGGGGCGATTCACCCCTCCACTTT.

This clonotype was detected only a few times. V usage is TRBV7-2 and J usage is TRBJ2-1; 9 bases map to TRBD2. The V gene's germline CDR1 is SGHTA and CDR2 FQGNSA. This CDR3 has 17 amino acids. V lost 0 bases and J lost 4; bases outside the gene matches: 7. The CDR3 region is CASSLAISGGTYNEQFF. In DNA, the CDR3 is TGTGCCAGCAGCTTAGCGATAAGCGGGGGGACATACAATGAGCAGTTCTTC.

The genes are TRBV20-1 and TRBJ1-6, with D possibly matching TRBD1 (6 bases). The CDR3 has 15 residues. The V gene lost 0 bases and the J gene lost 6 bases, with 12 bases spanning the gap. Per germline, CDR1 DFQATT and CDR2 SNEGSKA (reference sequence). The chain's CDR3 is CSARDQGLRNSPLHF. The CDR3 DNA reads TGCAGTGCTAGAGATCAGGGGTTGCGTAATTCACCCCTCCACTTT.

This clonotype was recorded a few times. CDR3 bases: TGCGCCAGCAGCCAAGGCAAGGTAACAGGGATCCACGAGCAGTACTTC. Translation: CASSQGKVTGIHEQYF. The chain uses TRBV4-1 and TRBJ2-5, with D possibly being TRBD1 (6 bases). TRBJ2-7 explains the end of the DNA better; the J call may be wrong. The CDR3 has 16 amino acids. Per germline, CDR1 MGHRA and CDR2 YSYEKL.

V and J are TRBV12-3 or TRBV12-4 and TRBJ2-1, with D perhaps TRBD1 (6 bases). Trimming shortened V by 6 bases and J by 2 bases, and 8 bases separated the two germline ends. The CDR3 sequence is 13 residues long. This chain's CDR3 is CASSRTAYNEQFF. The CDR3 DNA sequence: TGTGCCAGCAGCCGGACAGCCTACAATGAGCAGTTCTTC.

This clonotype was detected once. The genes are TRBV2 and TRBJ2-7; possible D gene TRBD2, 6 bases. The CDR3 runs to 19 residues. From germline, CDR1 is SNHLY and CDR2 FYNNEI. V was trimmed by 5 bases and J by 0 bases, leaving 26 bases between them. CDR3 protein: CASSPTTLMAGTSSYEQYF. DNA of the CDR3: TGTGCCAGCAGTCCGACTACCTTAATGGCGGGGACCAGCTCCTACGAGCAGTACTTC.

In this sample, this clonotype turned up once. The chain uses TRBV6-5 and TRBJ1-3; TRBD1 matches 9 bases. Trimming removed 7 bases from V and 2 bases from J; junction bases left unmatched: 9. This CDR3 is built from 16 residues. Germline V gene lookup returns CDR1 MNHEY and CDR2 SVGAGI. The CDR3 loop is CASTLRTGVTGNTIYF. The DNA for the CDR3 is TGTGCCAGCACCCTAAGGACAGGGGTCACTGGAAACACCATATATTTT.

The V and J genes are TRBV4-1 and TRBJ2-1, with 8 bases that match TRBD2. Germline lookup yields CDR1 MGHRA and CDR2 YSYEKL. The CDR3 has 15 residues. The V and J ends lost 6 bases and 8 bases, in that order; junction bases with no gene match: 12. The chain's CDR3 is CASRHIRGGQDEQFF. CDR3 sequence (DNA): TGCGCCAGCAGGCATATCCGGGGGGGCCAGGATGAGCAGTTCTTC.

This sequence joins TRBV19 and TRBJ2-1; TRBD2 aligns across 9 bases. J lost 6 bases, V lost 3 bases, and 0 bases had no gene match. In germline, CDR1 is LNHDA, CDR2 SQIVND (reference sequence). The CDR3 totals 13 residues. The CDR3 sequence is CASSMTSGNEQFF. The DNA of the CDR3 is TGTGCCAGTAGTATGACTAGCGGCAATGAGCAGTTCTTC.